The 32 T cell receptor beta chains below come from one sample, sequenced in a study of blood T cell repertoires in COVID-19. Sequenced by immunoSEQ multiplex PCR; TCRdb stores in-frame clones only, minus some. The sample consists of 250,000 to 350,000 clones, around 81% of them appearing once. Sample: peripheral blood. These receptors were obtained from a person aged 70 to 80 with COVID-19, enrolled during active disease.

The V call is TRBV29-1, the J call TRBJ2-1; TRBD2 might be the D (5 bases). CDR3 size: 13 residues. V lost 4 bases, J lost 4 bases, and 11 bases lay in between. From germline, CDR1 is SQVTM and CDR2 ANQGSEA. CDR3 residues: CSVGRASYNEQFF. Written as DNA, the CDR3 is TGCAGCGTTGGGCGGGCCTCGTACAATGAGCAGTTCTTC.

For the CDR3, the DNA is TGTGCCTGGAGTGTAGATGGGCTGTACGAGCAGTACTTC. This codes for CAWSVDGLYEQYF. This sequence joins TRBV30 and TRBJ2-7, with unresolved D. Germline CDR1 reads GTSNPN; CDR2 reads SVGIG (reference sequence). The CDR3 sequence is 13 residues long. Trimming stripped 0 bases from V and 4 bases from J, with 10 bases between.

This chain connects TRBV2 to TRBJ1-5, with TRBD1 matching 7 bases. J gave up 5 bases and V 6 bases, and 4 bases lay outside the gene matches. Germline V gene sequence: CDR1 SNHLY, CDR2 FYNNEI. The CDR3 is 13 amino acids. CDR3 sequence (DNA): TGTGCCAGCAGACCCAGGGGGGATCAGCCCCAGCATTTT. Amino acids: CASRPRGDQPQHF.

The chain combines TRBV3-1 (or the pseudogene TRBV3-2) with TRBJ2-3; D is undetermined. Trimming removed 4 bases at V and 3 bases at J, with 11 bases between. This CDR3 has 14 amino acids. Germline V gene lookup returns CDR1 LGHDT and CDR2 YNNKEL (reference sequence). The CDR3 region is CASSPGALTDTQYF. The CDR3, as DNA: TGTGCCAGCAGCCCCGGAGCGCTAACAGATACGCAGTATTTT.

V usage is TRBV28 and J usage is TRBJ1-5; no definite D call. The CDR3 extends over 15 amino acids. CDR1 is MDHEN and CDR2 is SYDVKM in the germline V gene. The V and J ends lost 6 bases and 0 bases respectively, with 12 bases between them. The CDR3 DNA reads as TGTGCCAGCAGCCTCCGGTATTTTAGCAATCAGCCCCAGCATTTT. Its protein is CASSLRYFSNQPQHF.

This clone was seen a single time. The CDR3 nucleotides are TGTGCCAGCAGCTTGTCTTCCCGGCGACGGGGGTCGGCCCAGCATTTT. Amino acid sequence: CASSLSSRRRGSAQHF. The chain is built from TRBV5-6 and TRBJ1-5; perhaps TRBD1 as D (5 bases). Trimming cost V 1 base and J 11 bases, with 22 bases left between them. This CDR3 has 16 residues. Germline CDR1 reads SGHDT; CDR2 reads YYEEEE. The variable domain in full, with the rest retrieved from reference TRBV5-6 and TRBJ1-5, is DAGVTQSPTHLIKTRGQQVTLRCSPKSGHDTVSWYQQALGQGPQFIFQYYEEEERQRGNFPDRFSGHQFPNYSSELNVNALLLGDSALYLCASSLSSRRRGSAQHFGDGTRLSIL.

The chain carries TRBV3-1 (or the pseudogene TRBV3-2) and TRBJ1-3; no firm D call. V was cut by 1 base and J by 0 bases, with 13 bases left in between. The CDR3 covers 17 residues. The germline CDR1 and CDR2 sequences are LGHDT and YNNKEL (reference sequence). Here the CDR3 DNA reads TGTGCCAGCAGCCAAGTAGGACTTACAAGCTCTGGAAACACCATATATTTT. It codes for CASSQVGLTSSGNTIYF.

This chain links TRBV6-6 with TRBJ2-7, with D possibly being TRBD1 (6 bases). The germline V gene has CDR1 MNHNY and CDR2 SVGAGI (reference sequence). The V end lost 5 bases, the J end lost 5 bases, and 10 bases lay between the germline ends. CDR3 length equals 12 residues. CDR3 DNA sequence: TGTGCCAGCAGTCCCGACAGGAACGAGCAGTACTTC. This translates into CASSPDRNEQYF.

CDR3 in amino acids: CASSLGTGLYNEQFF. CDR3 sequence (DNA): TGTGCCAGCAGCTTAGGGACAGGATTATACAATGAGCAGTTCTTC. The chain recombines TRBV5-6 with TRBJ2-1; TRBD1 matches 8 bases. The germline V gene encodes CDR1 SGHDT and CDR2 YYEEEE. With V trimmed by 2 bases and J by 4 bases, 5 bases remained unmatched. This CDR3 is 15 amino acids long.

The chain recombines TRBV7-2 with TRBJ1-6; D gene ambiguous. The CDR3 is 15 residues long. CDR1 SGHTA and CDR2 FQGNSA come from the germline V gene. Between the trimmed V and J ends, which lost 2 bases and 9 bases, there was a span of 14 bases. CDR3 protein: CASSLMAGGSSPLHF. CDR3 bases: TGTGCCAGCAGCTTAATGGCAGGTGGTAGTTCACCCCTCCACTTT.

The chain joins TRBV18 to TRBJ1-6; D ambiguous. The germline gives CDR1 KGHSH, CDR2 LQKENI. The germline V and J ends were trimmed by 2 bases and 6 bases, with 8 bases remaining between them. This CDR3 spans 14 amino acids. The CDR3 sequence is CASSPLEINSPLHF. CDR3 bases: TGTGCCAGCTCACCATTGGAGATTAATTCACCCCTCCACTTT.

This rearrangement joins TRBV6-5 to TRBJ2-1, with D hard to call. Between the trimmed V and J ends, which lost 4 bases and 7 bases, there was a span of 11 bases. Germline V gene sequence: CDR1 MNHEY, CDR2 SVGAGI. The CDR3 contains 13 residues. The CDR3 protein is CASSFSLENEQFF. The CDR3 bases are TGTGCCAGCAGTTTCTCCTTAGAAAATGAGCAGTTCTTC.

The chain joins TRBV19 to TRBJ2-1; 8 bases are shared with TRBD1. This CDR3 contains 14 residues. Germline values: CDR1 LNHDA, CDR2 SQIVND (reference sequence). V lost 6 bases, J lost 4 bases, and 5 bases stayed unmatched. CDR3 amino acids: CASRQTGGYNEQFF. CDR3 sequence (DNA): TGTGCCAGTAGACAAACAGGGGGATACAATGAGCAGTTCTTC.

This clone has a single count. V gene TRBV30 combines with J gene TRBJ2-5; weak D call: TRBD1 (6 bases). Trimming stripped 1 base from V and 5 bases from J, with 17 bases between. The CDR3 is 15 residues long. CDR1 GTSNPN and CDR2 SVGIG come from the germline V gene (reference sequence). CDR3 loop: CAWSANSGHRETQYF. In DNA, the CDR3 is TGTGCCTGGAGTGCCAATTCGGGACATCGGGAGACCCAGTACTTC.

The J gene is TRBJ2-7, the V gene TRBV18; possible D gene TRBD1, 6 bases. CDR1 KGHSH and CDR2 LQKENI come from the germline V gene. The CDR3 totals 16 residues. The germline V and J ends were trimmed by 3 bases and 5 bases, with 20 bases remaining between them. CDR3: CASSPLQGNLGNEQYF. The CDR3 bases are TGTGCCAGCTCACCGTTACAGGGAAATCTCGGCAACGAGCAGTACTTC.

V gene TRBV4-1 combines with J gene TRBJ2-2, with TRBD1 matching 9 bases. Losses at the gene ends were 7 bases for V and 3 bases for J; bases not matched to a gene: 12. The germline V gene encodes CDR1 MGHRA and CDR2 YSYEKL. This CDR3 comprises 17 residues. CDR3 sequence: CASTRLGQGGDTGELFF. In nucleotides, the CDR3 is TGCGCCAGCACCCGATTGGGACAGGGAGGGGACACCGGGGAGCTGTTTTTT.

The chain recombines TRBV19 with TRBJ1-6, with D possibly TRBD1 on 5 matching bases. V dropped 5 bases and J dropped 0 bases, with 11 bases sitting between them. This CDR3 is 16 amino acids long. Germline V gene data show CDR1 as LNHDA and CDR2 as SQIVND (reference sequence). DNA for the CDR3: TGTGCCAGTAGTGCCGACAGAAGCTCCTATAATTCACCCCTCCACTTT. Protein sequence: CASSADRSSYNSPLHF.

The CDR3 is CASSPRLAGATDTQYF. In nucleotides, the CDR3 is TGTGCCAGCAGTCCTCGACTAGCGGGGGCCACAGATACGCAGTATTTT. The chain recombines TRBV2 with TRBJ2-3; 12 bases match TRBD2. The CDR3 loop spans 16 amino acids. V dropped 5 bases and J dropped 2; count of bases not matched to a gene: 5. Germline V CDR1 and CDR2: SNHLY, FYNNEI. Combining the CDR3 with reference TRBV2 and TRBJ2-3 gives the whole variable domain EPEVTQTPSHQVTQMGQEVILRCVPISNHLYFYWYRQILGQKVEFLVSFYNNEISEKSEIFDDQFSVERPDGSNFTLKIRSTKLEDSAMYFCASSPRLAGATDTQYFGPGTRLTVL.

The chain uses TRBV27 and TRBJ1-4; 7 bases agree with TRBD1. Germline-derived CDR1 and CDR2 are MNHEY and SMNVEV (reference sequence). The CDR3 runs 14 residues. The V and J ends lost 8 bases and 7 bases, in that order; junction bases with no gene match: 10. The chain's CDR3 is CASSLQGQLEKLFF. DNA of the CDR3: TGTGCCAGCTCTCTGCAGGGACAGCTTGAAAAACTGTTTTTT.

The V call is TRBV10-3, the J call TRBJ2-1; the match to TRBD2 covers 11 bases. CDR1 ENHRY and CDR2 SYGVKD come from the germline V gene. With V trimmed by 4 bases and J by 8 bases, 10 bases remained unmatched. The CDR3 has 16 amino acids. The CDR3 reads CAISGPTSGTVDEQFF. The CDR3 nucleotides are TGTGCCATCAGTGGCCCGACTAGCGGGACAGTCGATGAGCAGTTCTTC.

The chain links TRBV5-1 to TRBJ1-4; D is perhaps TRBD1 (6 bases). V was trimmed by 4 bases and J by 10 bases, leaving 17 bases between them. This CDR3 region has 14 residues. Germline CDR1 and CDR2: SGHRS and YFSETQ. In nucleotides, the CDR3 is TGCGCCAGCAGCGCGGAGCCACAGGGTGGAAAACTGTTTTTT. Protein: CASSAEPQGGKLFF.

This chain uses TRBV5-6 with TRBJ2-7; possibly TRBD1 for D (6 bases). Germline-derived CDR1 and CDR2 are SGHDT and YYEEEE. The CDR3 contains 17 residues. With 7 bases removed from V and 3 bases from J, the gap between germline ends came to 26 bases. The CDR3 reads CASAPGGGYRINYEQYF. The CDR3 nucleotides are TGTGCCAGCGCCCCTGGGGGCGGCTACAGGATCAACTACGAGCAGTACTTC.

The V call is TRBV27, the J call TRBJ2-5, with D perhaps matching TRBD2 (5 bases). Germline CDR1 reads MNHEY; CDR2 reads SMNVEV (reference sequence). The CDR3 is 15 residues long. Trimming stripped 1 base from V and 3 bases from J, with 12 bases between. CDR3 sequence reads: CASSLLGGAEETQYF. Here the CDR3 DNA reads TGTGCCAGCAGTTTATTAGGAGGAGCCGAAGAGACCCAGTACTTC.

The V and J genes are TRBV7-2 and TRBJ1-6; D not resolved. V was pared by 5 bases and J by 9 bases, with 20 bases between. Germline CDR1 and CDR2: SGHTA and FQGNSA. This CDR3 has 16 residues. The CDR3 DNA reads as TGTGCCAGCAGCCCCCAGGTGGCGGGCTCTGGTTCACCCCTCCACTTT. Translating gives CASSPQVAGSGSPLHF.

The rearrangement links TRBV5-4 to TRBJ2-5, with TRBD1 matching over 8 bases. Germline V CDR1 and CDR2: SGHNT, YYREEE (reference sequence). J lost 5 bases, V lost 5 bases, and 8 bases had no gene match. The CDR3 has 14 residues. The CDR3 nucleotides read TGTGCCAGCAGGTTTTCAGGGGGCAGGGAGACCCAGTACTTC. It is translated as CASRFSGGRETQYF.

The chain is built from TRBV10-3 and TRBJ1-2, with 10 bases that match TRBD1. J gave up 6 bases and V 2 bases, and 3 bases lay outside the gene matches. Germline loops: CDR1 ENHRY, CDR2 SYGVKD. The CDR3 covers 14 residues. In nucleotides, the CDR3 is TGTGCCATCAGTGAGATAGGACAGGGGGATGGCTACACCTTC. This gives the protein CAISEIGQGDGYTF.

This clone was detected only once. The chain joins TRBV7-9 to TRBJ1-1; D is uncertain. The length of the CDR3 is 15 residues. Trimming stripped 2 bases from V and 5 bases from J, with 15 bases between. Per the germline V gene, CDR1 is SEHNR and CDR2 is FQNEAQ (reference sequence). The CDR3 DNA is TGTGCCAGCAGCTTAATGGGAGGAGGAAATACTGAAGCTTTCTTT. Translated: CASSLMGGGNTEAFF.

The chain has TRBV12-3 or TRBV12-4 and TRBJ2-3; a possible D gene is TRBD2 (5 bases). V lost 6 bases, J lost 5 bases, and 6 bases lay in between. This CDR3 region has 11 residues. The CDR3 coding sequence is TGTGCCAGCAGGAGGGAAGATACGCAGTATTTT. Translating gives CASRREDTQYF.

V and J are TRBV12-3 or TRBV12-4 and TRBJ2-6; no firm D call. The CDR3 length is 13 residues. V gave up 6 bases and J gave up 1 base, with 4 bases separating them. The CDR3 loop is CASSISGANVLTF. CDR3 bases: TGTGCCAGCAGCATTTCTGGGGCCAACGTCCTGACTTTC.

V is TRBV30 and J is TRBJ2-1; D possibly corresponds to TRBD2 (6 bases). Germline V gives CDR1 GTSNPN, CDR2 SVGIG (reference sequence). Trimming cost V 2 bases and J 6 bases, with 14 bases left between them. The CDR3 is 14 amino acids. CDR3 bases: TGTGCCTGGAGTCTCCGGGGAGGCAGCAATGAGCAGTTCTTC. It specifies CAWSLRGGSNEQFF.

This clone appeared once. This chain uses TRBV7-8 with TRBJ2-1; 8 bases are a match to TRBD1. Looked up from germline, CDR1 is SGHVS and CDR2 is FQNEAQ. CDR3 size: 14 residues. V was pared by 1 base and J by 12 bases, with 8 bases of the junction left unmatched. This CDR3 reads CASSLGDRGQGQFF. The DNA of the CDR3 is TGTGCCAGCAGCTTAGGAGACAGGGGTCAGGGGCAGTTCTTC.

V and J are TRBV5-1 and TRBJ1-2; D is possibly TRBD1 (6 bases). Germline CDR1 SGHRS, CDR2 YFSETQ. The ends were cut back, 2 bases at V and 8 bases at J, with 22 bases in the middle. This CDR3 contains 16 residues. The CDR3 is CASSFKQTGPGGGYTF. The CDR3 DNA reads TGCGCCAGCAGCTTTAAACAAACAGGGCCGGGCGGGGGCTACACCTTC.